The source of this T cell receptor beta chain is a study of cytomegalovirus exposure and HLA in healthy donors (dated by TCRdb to 2017 to 2019). Broadly, across the study: An earlier analysis of approximately 640 of the donors reported more than 250 Gb of sequence data and 100 million to 130 million unique TCR beta sequences from approximately 180 million T cells. A later genetic analysis used genome-wide SNP genotypes for about 65% of the roughly 670 donors, treating that subset as a discovery cohort. All discovery cohort repertoires had been generated on a single sequencing platform. Both class I and class II loci were covered by HLA typing, at four-digit resolution. Typing coverage varied by locus: roughly 620-630 donors for A, B, C, DRB1 and DQB1; approximately 520 for DQA1; approximately 610 for DPA1; 450 to 480 for DPB1. A later analysis re-analyzed previously published TCR beta repertoires from 650 to 800 donors and added high-resolution HLA genotyping to study TCR occurrence patterns. Donor age, sex, ethnicity and CMV serostatus were compiled together with the repertoire data. Rather than drawing on any new phenotypic data, the later analysis identified candidate immune exposures from TCR beta sequences and the way those sequences occurred across donors. The aim of the study was to test whether cataloging public T cell receptors could identify signatures of past pathogen exposure. Of the 300 to 500 genotyped donors, 75% to 85% were placed in the genetic ancestry cluster associated with self-reported Caucasian donors. An earlier analysis of some 500 of the donors used high-throughput TCR beta sequencing to judge whether each TCR beta V gene segment behaved as functional or pseudogenic. The study used immunosequencing to profile the T cell repertoires of 666 subjects and linked those repertoires to cytomegalovirus serostatus. In addition to the first cohort of 650 to 750 subjects, a separate validation cohort of 120 different subjects was used. Among some 400 genotyped donors of the cohort, an average of approximately 240,000 unique TCR beta nucleotide sequences was sequenced per donor, of which 15% to 20% were non-productive. To predict cytomegalovirus infection status, the study brought together high-throughput TCR immunosequencing, statistical association of individual TCRs with disease status, and machine learning. An early release covering 550 to 650 HLA-typed donors comprised approximately 290 gigabases of sequencing data and approximately 85 million unique TCR sequences. Roughly 5 DR-DQ haplotypes were handled as single units for association and clustering, since linkage in the cohort was strong.

Library preparation was by the immunoSEQ multiplex PCR assay. For the multiplex PCR, a mixture combining 60 forward primers for TCR Vbeta segments and 13 reverse primers for TCR Jbeta segments was used. The CDR3 region of rearranged TCR beta genes was amplified from genomic DNA by a multiplex PCR assay. The amplified TCR beta libraries were sequenced on the Illumina HiSeq System as 87-base-pair reads. The published analysis was carried out like this. A later analysis counted 75 million to 100 million unique TCR beta chains across the 666 repertoires, and about 10 million of these chains were shared by at least two donors. To remove PCR and sequencing errors, raw reads were error-corrected and collapsed into unique sequences using a nearest-neighbor algorithm that merged closely related sequences. V, D and J gene segments were assigned by aligning CDR3 sequences to IMGT reference sequences. For a sequence to be retained, a match of at least six nucleotides was required to both a V gene segment and a J gene segment. Rearrangements were called productive when the CDR3 lacked stop codons and stayed in frame with V and J; all others were non-productive. CDR3 was defined by IMGT convention, running from the second conserved V-encoded cysteine to the conserved J-encoded phenylalanine. In an earlier analysis of around 600 of the donors, sequences lacking an unambiguous match to a single V gene segment were excluded. In an earlier analysis of 587 of the donors, V segments were called functional above 56.7% productive rearrangements and were called segregating when the between-donor standard deviation exceeded 5%. A statistical classification framework was built to diagnose cytomegalovirus status from the catalog of TCR beta chain sequences. V and J gene assignment, in a later analysis, came from comparing TCR nucleotide sequences with IMGT/GENE-DB human TR gene sequences. A later analysis assigned CDR3 sequences and most-parsimonious VDJ recombination scenarios with the TCRdist pipeline. In a later analysis, each TCR beta chain was defined by its CDR3 amino acid sequence together with its V-gene family, and reads lacking a unique V-gene family were excluded. In a later analysis, fewer than 650 highly shared, low-generation-probability nucleotide sequences were removed to address suspected cross-contamination and a sequencing artifact. In a later analysis, a clonal expansion index was calculated for each public chain from normalized within-repertoire ranks of inferred template counts. In a later analysis, generation probabilities were computed with a VDJ recombination model fitted to out-of-frame rearrangements, and the resulting probabilities were checked against IGoR. In a later analysis, TCR-TCR, TCR-HLA and TCR-CMV co-occurrence was scored with hypergeometric tests, and a repertoire-size bias correction was applied to TCR pairs. In a later analysis, false discovery rates were estimated by permuting HLA or CMV assignments 20 times. In a later analysis, co-occurring TCRs were grouped using DBSCAN, with TCRdist sequence similarity added in when clustering inside HLA-allele-positive subsets. Co-occurrence clustering excluded repertoires with fewer than 30,000 or more than 120,000 public chains, plus five with anomalous nucleotide sharing. In TCRdb, the immuneACCESS table is reduced to in-frame sequences with V and J assigned. These tables do not hold every clone; where another copy was compared, an unresolved V gene accounts for under half, and the others remain unexplained. V, J and clone size derive from that table, while D and trimming were established from the DNA sequence. The sample profile shows 100,000 to 150,000 clones; around 83% of them were found once. Under 3.5% of the sample lies in the top ten.

There are 16 amino acids in the CDR3, from cysteine to phenylalanine inclusive. Only the CDR3 portion is preserved as DNA: 48 bases, with reading frame beginning at the first base. V drops 2 bases and J drops 0 bases, leaving 13 bases in between. From a lookup of the germline V gene, CDR1 and CDR2 are MNHEY and SVGAGI. Paper-wide results and their limitations: Assigning TCR associations to individual alleles was difficult when HLA alleles, especially DR and DQ, strongly co-occurred. The only immune exposure information available for the cohort was CMV serostatus. Because the 87-base-pair reads could not distinguish some IMGT-functional V segments, including TRBV6-2 and TRBV6-3, those segments were excluded. In the study, 150 to 200 TCR beta chains were listed as associated with cytomegalovirus. A later analysis associated about 17,000 TCR beta sequences with specific HLA alleles at a false discovery rate of 0.05. Sequencing depth was assumed to be roughly uniform across donors in the presence/absence analyses, though that assumption may not hold. A group of highly shared sequence variants was considered likely to be a technical artifact of the sequencing pipeline. This cohort had only TCR beta chains sequenced, and the lack of alpha or paired-chain data limited which features could be detected. In an earlier analysis of around 500 of the donors, most TCR beta V segments appeared in productive rearrangements about 87% or about 30% of the time, broadly matching IMGT annotations. The classifier was reported to diagnose cytomegalovirus status with high specificity and sensitivity in both the original and validation cohorts. A further reported finding was that TCR beta sequences accurately predicted the HLA-A and HLA-B alleles for most subjects in the first cohort. The authors suggested that the approach could potentially be extended to other disease states and immunological phenotypes. Three of the identified cytomegalovirus-associated TCR beta chains were confirmed in vitro to be specific for cytomegalovirus antigens. In a later analysis, TCR association rates were found to vary across HLA loci, with the most associated TCRs seen for DRB1 alleles and the fewest for HLA-C alleles. Because HLA typing was unavailable for some donors at each locus, only the typed subset was used in association tests. In a later analysis, HLA-associated TCR beta chains showed more clonal expansion and lower generation probabilities than non-associated chains that were equally common. Linkage disequilibrium might explain the correlated functional status among segregating V segments, but an unknown experimental factor could not be ruled out. V-gene and J-gene trimming of TCR beta chains was associated with a missense DCLRE1C variant in a later genetic analysis, and the association was replicated in an independent cohort. In a later analysis, most CMV-associated TCR beta chains were found to appear HLA-restricted, with HLA associations seemingly driven largely by CMV exposure. Because counts were too low, some 16 rarely observed V segments, including chromosome 9 orphons, were excluded from the earlier analysis of 587 of the donors. While some public TCRs were present in many individuals, most TCR sequences turned up only very rarely across donors. A later analysis reported that several top co-occurrence clusters appeared linked to parvovirus B19, influenza, CMV and Epstein-Barr virus. A later genetic analysis reported fewer N-insertions in productive TCRs among donors in an Asian-associated ancestry cluster than the roughly 620-donor mean.

The cohort comprised some 730 healthy bone marrow donors. All cohort members were sampled while nominally healthy, although unrecorded immune exposures were likely present. The donor was CMV seronegative and was included in the group of several hundred seronegative cohort members. A peripheral blood sample was provided by each donor, and peripheral blood mononuclear cells were used for TCR beta sequencing. Genomic DNA extraction from the blood cell samples was performed with the Qiagen DNeasy Blood Extraction Kit. Of note for this clone: The target of this receptor is not known. One base away there is no much larger clone; base qualities are not given.

The chain was built from TRBV6-5 and TRBJ1-2, and TRBD1 may be the D gene, going by 5 matching bases. Sequencing was performed on PBMCs. The receptor was isolated from a man aged 45-65 years in good health and CMV-seronegative. The CDR3 region has the sequence CASSYTRQGSNYGYTF. The sequence in DNA is TGTGCCAGCAGTTACACCCGGCAGGGCTCTAACTATGGCTACACCTTC.